One sample yielded the 32 T cell receptor beta chains listed below, sequenced in a study of T cells in Graves' hyperthyroidism and ophthalmopathy. RNA transcripts yielded amplified TCR beta CDR3 regions. The study used the HTBI primer set for a first-round RT-PCR of the TCR CDR3. TCRdb ran MiXCR on the multiplex PCR reads and lists one entry per CDR3 protein. The profile shows more than 350,000 distinct CDR3 sequences, about 15% of them singletons. Material for sequencing was blood. All receptors derive from a woman aged 30 to 39 with Graves' hyperthyroidism.

The gene calls are TRBV27 and TRBJ2-1; 10 bases match TRBD1. After removal of 0 bases from V and 3 bases from J, the junction contained 5 bases not matched to a gene. Germline CDR1 and CDR2: MNHEY and SMNVEV (reference sequence). The CDR3 runs 17 residues. The CDR3: CASSLSAGTGDYNEQFF. CDR3 nucleotides: TGTGCCAGCAGTTTATCTGCTGGGACAGGGGACTACAATGAGCAGTTCTTC.

Concerning this clonotype itself: It may be a read error: a sequence one base away is much more abundant. Given the absence of the conserved phenylalanine or tryptophan at the CDR3 end, a read error is likely. The rearrangement uses TRBV20-1 and TRBJ1-1, with D perhaps TRBD1 (5 bases). V was clipped by 6 bases and J by 5 bases, with 22 bases between them. Germline V gene sequence: CDR1 DFQATT, CDR2 SNEGSKA (reference sequence). The CDR3 runs 15 residues. CDR3 DNA sequence: TGCAGTGCCCCCCGCGGGGGGTCTGTGGGAACTGAAGCTTTCTCT. Amino acids: CSAPRGGSVGTEAFS.

This clonotype was seen ten or more times. The chain has TRBV24-1 and TRBJ2-5; 15 bases are shared with TRBD2. Looked up from germline, CDR1 is KGHDR and CDR2 is SFDVKD. The length of the CDR3 is 16 residues. After removal of 4 bases from V and 4 bases from J, the junction contained 3 bases not matched to a gene. The CDR3 bases are TGTGCCACCAGTGACCCGGGACTAGCGGGAGGAGAGACCCAGTACTTC. This gives the protein CATSDPGLAGGETQYF.

This clonotype was seen at least ten times. The CDR3 region is CASSLGLNRPAQYF. Written as DNA, the CDR3 is TGTGCCAGCAGCTTAGGACTTAACAGACCGGCCCAGTACTTC. The chain employs TRBV7-2 and TRBJ2-5; D gene unclear. CDR1 SGHTA and CDR2 FQGNSA come from the germline V gene. The CDR3 has 14 residues. The V gene lost 1 base and the J gene lost 9 bases, with 15 bases spanning the gap.

J is TRBJ2-7 and V is TRBV5-1; 8 bases map to TRBD2. The CDR3 consists of 15 residues. Germline V gene data show CDR1 as SGHRS and CDR2 as YFSETQ. The ends lost 2 bases at V and 0 bases at J; junction bases unmatched: 4. The CDR3 here is CASSFSGTLSYEQYF. The CDR3 DNA sequence: TGCGCCAGCAGCTTTAGCGGGACCCTCTCCTACGAGCAGTACTTC.

Only a few counts were recorded for this clonotype. This rearrangement joins TRBV24-1 to TRBJ2-2, with D perhaps matching TRBD1 (5 bases). V gave up 4 bases and J gave up 2 bases, with 13 bases separating them. CDR1 is KGHDR and CDR2 is SFDVKD in the germline V gene. The CDR3 covers 16 residues. CDR3 nucleotide sequence: TGTGCCACCAGTGACCCAAACGGACATAACACCGGGGAGCTGTTTTTT. The encoded protein is CATSDPNGHNTGELFF.

To note about this clonotype: Mismatch with germline at one junction end may stem from a read error. This chain links TRBV11-3 with TRBJ2-1, with 8 bases matching TRBD1. The CDR3 totals 15 residues. Looked up from germline, CDR1 is SGHNT and CDR2 is YENEEA. The CDR3 protein is CASSPGQGRRNGQFF. The CDR3, as DNA: TGTGCCAGCAGCCCCGGACAGGGAAGAAGAAATGGGCAGTTCTTC.

This clonotype came up many times. The chain joins TRBV2 to TRBJ2-7; 7 bases are shared with TRBD2. Losses at the gene ends were 8 bases for V and 0 bases for J; bases not matched to a gene: 7. This CDR3 comprises 14 residues. Germline values: CDR1 SNHLY, CDR2 FYNNEI. In nucleotides, the CDR3 is TGTGCCAGCTTGCGGGAGAGCCGCTCCTACGAGCAGTACTTC. Protein sequence: CASLRESRSYEQYF.

This clonotype was seen many times. The gene calls are TRBV2 and TRBJ2-3, with D perhaps being TRBD1 or TRBD2 (5 bases each). Trimming pared 0 bases from V and 4 bases from J, leaving 11 bases between. There are 15 residues in the CDR3. Looked up from germline, CDR1 is SNHLY and CDR2 is FYNNEI. The CDR3 sequence is CASSEAPGTADTQYF. The CDR3 bases are TGTGCCAGCAGTGAAGCGCCTGGGACCGCAGATACGCAGTATTTT. The complete variable domain, with remaining parts taken from reference TRBV2 and TRBJ2-3, reads EPEVTQTPSHQVTQMGQEVILRCVPISNHLYFYWYRQILGQKVEFLVSFYNNEISEKSEIFDDQFSVERPDGSNFTLKIRSTKLEDSAMYFCASSEAPGTADTQYFGPGTRLTVL.

This chain links TRBV28 with TRBJ2-5, with D perhaps given as TRBD1 or TRBD2 (5 bases each). The CDR3 contains 13 residues. Germline-derived CDR1 and CDR2 are MDHEN and SYDVKM. The V and J ends lost 4 bases and 7 bases respectively, with 13 bases between them. The CDR3 DNA sequence: TGTGCCAGCAGTTCGGGACCTTTAGGGACCCAGTACTTC. It is translated as CASSSGPLGTQYF.

This clonotype was seen at least ten times. This chain connects TRBV27 to TRBJ2-5; 9 bases are shared with TRBD2. Germline V gene sequence: CDR1 MNHEY, CDR2 SMNVEV (reference sequence). The ends lost 6 bases at V and 6 bases at J; junction bases unmatched: 11. The CDR3 loop spans 15 amino acids. This chain's CDR3 is CASRQRAGGPQTQYF. DNA for the CDR3: TGTGCCAGCAGACAAAGGGCGGGAGGGCCGCAGACCCAGTACTTC.

The sample holds many counts of this clonotype. The chain couples TRBV7-2 to TRBJ2-7; TRBD2 might be the D (5 bases). Germline V gene sequence: CDR1 SGHTA, CDR2 FQGNSA. Trimming shortened V by 5 bases and J by 3 bases, and 8 bases separated the two germline ends. This CDR3 is 12 amino acids long. The CDR3: CASSIGDYEQYF. CDR3 DNA: TGTGCCAGCAGCATCGGGGACTACGAGCAGTACTTC.

On this clonotype: The junction departs from the called germline gene at one end, perhaps through a read error. The V and J genes are TRBV7-8 and TRBJ2-1; 11 nucleotides line up with TRBD2. Germline V gene lookup returns CDR1 SGHVS and CDR2 FQNEAQ. CDR3 length: 15 amino acids. The CDR3: CASSVAGGPYNEQFF. DNA for the CDR3: TGTGCCAGCAGCGTAGCGGGAGGGCCCTACAATGAGCAGTTCTTC.

The chain has TRBV28 and TRBJ2-2, with D possibly being TRBD1 or TRBD2 (5 bases each). With 2 bases removed from V and 2 bases from J, the gap between germline ends came to 12 bases. Germline CDR1 MDHEN, CDR2 SYDVKM. The CDR3 totals 16 residues. The CDR3 bases are TGTGCCAGCAGTTTACCCCGGGACCTTAACACCGGGGAGCTGTTTTTT. This gives the protein CASSLPRDLNTGELFF.

This clonotype was picked up many times. The chain recombines TRBV3-1 with TRBJ1-2; D unresolved. Trimming left V 1 base short and J 6 bases short, with 9 bases between. The V gene's germline CDR1 is LGHDT and CDR2 YNNKEL (reference sequence). There are 13 residues in the CDR3. The CDR3 bases are TGTGCCAGCAGCCAAGGAATTTCCGATGGCTACACCTTC. Protein product: CASSQGISDGYTF.

This clonotype was counted a few times. One junction end disagrees with the germline gene, perhaps due to a read error. The V gene is TRBV3-1, the J gene TRBJ2-1, with TRBD1 matching 8 bases. The CDR3 runs 15 residues. Germline V gene sequence: CDR1 LGHDT, CDR2 YNNKEL (reference sequence). In nucleotides, the CDR3 is TGCGCCAGCAGCCAAGAAACAGGGGGTTACAATGAGCAGTTCTTC. Protein sequence: CASSQETGGYNEQFF.

About this clonotype itself: At one end the junction does not follow the germline gene, possibly because of a read error. V is TRBV9 and J is TRBJ1-4; 8 positions match TRBD1. The germline gives CDR1 SGDLS, CDR2 YYNGEE. CDR3 length equals 16 residues. The CDR3: CASSVSGGASNERLFF. For the CDR3, the DNA is TGTGCCAGCAGCGTCTCAGGGGGCGCGTCTAATGAAAGACTGTTTTTT.

V usage is TRBV15 and J usage is TRBJ2-1; the match to TRBD2 covers 8 bases. CDR3 length: 16 amino acids. The V gene end was trimmed by 5 bases and the J gene end by 5 bases; junction bases not matched to a gene: 11. Per germline, CDR1 LNHNV and CDR2 YYDKDF (reference sequence). The CDR3 coding sequence is TGTGCCACCAGCTCAAGGACTAGCTCCCCCCACAATGAGCAGTTCTTC. Translated: CATSSRTSSPHNEQFF. Complete variable domain (other parts from reference TRBV15 and TRBJ2-1): DAMVIQNPRYQVTQFGKPVTLSCSQTLNHNVMYWYQQKSSQAPKLLFHYYDKDFNNEADTPDNFQSRRPNTSFCFLDIRSPGLGDTAMYLCATSSRTSSPHNEQFFGPGTRLTVL.

This clonotype has a count of ten or more. The chain links TRBV3-1 to TRBJ2-1; 7 bases align to TRBD2. This CDR3 spans 13 amino acids. The V and J ends lost 4 bases and 8 bases, in that order; junction bases with no gene match: 5. The germline gives CDR1 LGHDT, CDR2 YNNKEL (reference sequence). The CDR3 spells CASSREGPYEQFF. DNA of the CDR3: TGTGCCAGCAGCCGGGAGGGGCCCTATGAGCAGTTCTTC.

This clonotype was seen a handful of times. The V call is TRBV11-2, the J call TRBJ1-6; D is unresolved. Germline lookup yields CDR1 SGHAT and CDR2 FQNNGV. The CDR3 sequence is 15 residues long. V was trimmed by 6 bases and J by 5 bases, leaving 14 bases between them. The CDR3 coding sequence is TGTGCCAGCAGTCCCGGGGTGACGAATAATTCACCCCTCCACTTT. It specifies CASSPGVTNNSPLHF.

This clonotype was seen repeatedly, ten times or more. The gene calls are TRBV28 and TRBJ2-1; D may be TRBD2 (6 bases). Trimming took 6 bases from V and 9 from J, leaving 9 bases between them. Germline CDR1 and CDR2: MDHEN and SYDVKM. The CDR3 totals 11 residues. CDR3 sequence: CASSREVEQFF. CDR3 in DNA: TGTGCCAGCAGCAGGGAGGTTGAGCAGTTCTTC.

This clonotype was detected only once. The chain couples TRBV10-1 to TRBJ2-2, with 11 positions matching TRBD2. V was clipped by 3 bases and J by 4 bases; unmatched bases: 1. Per germline, CDR1 WNHNN and CDR2 SYGVQD (reference sequence). The CDR3 spans 15 residues. CDR3 in DNA: TGCGCCAGCAGTGACGGGACTAGCGGCACCGGGGAGCTGTTTTTT. As protein: CASSDGTSGTGELFF.

The V call is TRBV19, the J call TRBJ1-1; D call uncertain. The CDR3 covers 14 residues. Trimming cost V 1 base and J 0 bases, with 6 bases left between them. The germline V gene has CDR1 LNHDA and CDR2 SQIVND (reference sequence). For the CDR3, the DNA is TGTGCCAGTAGTATAGGGACCTTGAACACTGAAGCTTTCTTT. This encodes CASSIGTLNTEAFF.

This clonotype has more than one count but fewer than ten. The chain couples TRBV30 to TRBJ1-2; D gene uncertain. V was trimmed by 3 bases and J by 7 bases, leaving 15 bases between them. CDR3 length: 13 amino acids. The germline CDR1 and CDR2 sequences are GTSNPN and SVGIG (reference sequence). Written as DNA, the CDR3 is TGTGCCTGGAGCAATGAACAGCTCTCTGGCTACACCTTC. Translation: CAWSNEQLSGYTF. The complete variable domain, with remaining parts taken from reference TRBV30 and TRBJ1-2, reads SQTIHQWPATLVQPVGSPLSLECTVEGTSNPNLYWYRQAAGRGLQLLFYSVGIGQISSEVPQNLSASRPQDRQFILSSKKLLLSDSGFYLCAWSNEQLSGYTFGSGTRLTVV.

This clonotype was observed a handful of times. The chain has TRBV25-1 and TRBJ2-1; 10 nucleotides line up with TRBD1. The CDR3 has 16 amino acids. With V trimmed by 1 base and J by 9 bases, 9 bases remained unmatched. CDR1 MGHDK and CDR2 SYGVNS come from the germline V gene. CDR3 protein: CASSESKTGTGAEQFF. The CDR3 nucleotides are TGTGCCAGCAGTGAATCTAAAACCGGGACAGGGGCTGAGCAGTTCTTC.

At least ten counts were recorded for this clonotype. J is TRBJ1-2 and V is TRBV30, with D hard to call. CDR1 GTSNPN and CDR2 SVGIG come from the germline V gene (reference sequence). Trimming pared 4 bases from V and 7 bases from J, leaving 16 bases between. This CDR3 has 13 residues. The CDR3 DNA reads as TGTGCCTGGAATAACGTAGAGGGTGGTGGCTACACCTTC. It specifies CAWNNVEGGGYTF.

In its sample, this clonotype was seen once. The chain is built from TRBV19 and TRBJ2-7, with a weak D call TRBD1 (6 bases). Trimming pared 1 base from V and 4 bases from J, leaving 23 bases between. In germline, CDR1 is LNHDA, CDR2 SQIVND (reference sequence). The CDR3 has 18 amino acids. DNA for the CDR3: TGTGCCAGTAGTATAGGCCCTCTGACGACAGGACCCGGTTACGAGCAGTACTTC. This translates into CASSIGPLTTGPGYEQYF. Full variable domain (rest looked up from reference TRBV19 and TRBJ2-7): DGGITQSPKYLFRKEGQNVTLSCEQNLNHDAMYWYRQDPGQGLRLIYYSQIVNDFQKGDIAEGYSVSREKKESFPLTVTSAQKNPTAFYLCASSIGPLTTGPGYEQYFGPGTRLTVT.

This clonotype was seen ten or more times. Mismatch with germline at one junction end may stem from a read error. The chain has TRBV28 and TRBJ2-7, with no clear D. This CDR3 spans 13 amino acids. Germline V gene lookup returns CDR1 MDHEN and CDR2 SYDVKM. The CDR3 region has the DNA TGTGCCACCAGTGGAGCGCCCAACTACGAGCAGTACTTC. Protein product: CATSGAPNYEQYF.

In the case of this clonotype: Given a much more abundant clone one base away, this may be a read error. The gene calls are TRBV5-1 and TRBJ2-7; D call uncertain. Germline CDR1 reads SGHRS; CDR2 reads YFSETQ. The CDR3 sequence is 13 residues long. The ends were cut back, 0 bases at V and 6 bases at J, with 10 bases in the middle. The CDR3 bases are TGCGCCAGCAGCTTGGCCAAGGCCTGCGAGCAGTACTTC. Residues: CASSLAKACEQYF. Filled out from reference TRBV5-1 and TRBJ2-7, the complete variable domain reads KAGVTQTPRYLIKTRGQQVTLSCSPISGHRSVSWYQQTPGQGLQFLFEYFSETQRNKGNFPGRFSGRQFSNSRSEMNVSTLELGDSALYLCASSLAKACEQYFGPGTRLTVT.

The chain couples TRBV10-2 to TRBJ2-7; D might be TRBD1 (6 bases). This CDR3 has 18 residues. Looked up from germline, CDR1 is WSHSY and CDR2 is SAAADI. Between the trimmed V and J ends, which lost 3 bases and 0 bases, there was a span of 21 bases. Here the CDR3 reads CASSDRGQGHPSSYEQYF. CDR3 in DNA: TGCGCCAGCAGTGACCGCGGGCAGGGGCACCCTAGCTCCTACGAGCAGTACTTC.

In this sample, this clonotype turned up many times. The chain combines TRBV9 with TRBJ1-2; D is unresolved. V lost 2 bases, J lost 4 bases, and 12 bases lay in between. This CDR3 is 14 amino acids long. Germline V CDR1 and CDR2: SGDLS, YYNGEE. CDR3 sequence (DNA): TGTGCCAGCAGCGTGGAGGGCGCGTCCTATGGCTACACCTTC. Encoded protein: CASSVEGASYGYTF.

This clonotype occurred once. V and J are TRBV20-1 and TRBJ2-5; maybe TRBD2 (6 bases). Germline CDR1 and CDR2: DFQATT and SNEGSKA (reference sequence). V lost 3 bases to trimming and J lost 5 bases, with 10 bases between them. The CDR3 runs to 12 residues. CDR3 amino acids: CSASGRGETQYF. CDR3 DNA sequence: TGCAGTGCTAGCGGGAGAGGCGAGACCCAGTACTTC.